The 22 T cell receptor beta chains below were found in one sample sequenced in a study of cytomegalovirus exposure and HLA in healthy donors. Amplification used 60 Vbeta primers and 13 Jbeta primers. The assay was immunoSEQ multiplex PCR, and TCRdb's table has in-frame clones only and misses some. In all, the sample yields 100,000 to 150,000 clones. The material sequenced was PBMCs. These receptors were obtained from a young man in good health and CMV-seronegative.

CDR3 loop: CASSLDWTSGYNEQFF. CDR3 DNA: TGTGCCAGCAGCTTAGATTGGACTAGCGGGTACAATGAGCAGTTCTTC. V is TRBV7-6 and J is TRBJ2-1; TRBD2 agrees at 11 bases. Germline lookup yields CDR1 SGHVS and CDR2 FNYEAQ. The V and J ends lost 1 base and 4 bases, in that order; junction bases with no gene match: 3. The CDR3 contains 16 residues.

This sequence joins TRBV28 and TRBJ1-1; 7 bases map to TRBD1. CDR1 MDHEN and CDR2 SYDVKM come from the germline V gene. V gave up 8 bases and J gave up 4 bases; unmatched junction bases: 13. There are 15 residues in the CDR3. The CDR3 reads CASRGGGTEGTEAFF. In DNA form, the CDR3 reads TGTGCCAGCCGTGGCGGGGGGACAGAGGGCACTGAAGCTTTCTTT.

The chain employs TRBV9 and TRBJ1-2; 10 bases agree with TRBD1. CDR3 length: 11 amino acids. The V and J ends lost 7 bases and 7 bases, in that order; junction bases with no gene match: 1. Per the germline V gene, CDR1 is SGDLS and CDR2 is YYNGEE. The CDR3 loop reads CASGQGGGYTF. The CDR3 nucleotides read TGTGCCAGCGGACAGGGGGGTGGCTACACCTTC.

The chain uses TRBV29-1 and TRBJ2-1; D possibly corresponds to TRBD2 (6 bases). Between the trimmed V and J ends, which lost 6 bases and 8 bases, there was a span of 17 bases. CDR1 and CDR2 (germline): SQVTM, ANQGSEA. The CDR3 loop spans 13 amino acids. CDR3 nucleotide sequence: TGCAGCGTGCCTGGCTTTCGGGAGTATGAGCAGTTCTTC. Translating it yields CSVPGFREYEQFF.

V usage is TRBV30 and J usage is TRBJ1-5; D is unresolved. Looked up from germline, CDR1 is GTSNPN and CDR2 is SVGIG (reference sequence). This CDR3 region has 14 residues. The V end lost 0 bases, the J end lost 2 bases, and 8 bases lay between the germline ends. CDR3 amino acids: CAWSVRQGNQPQHF. The CDR3 DNA sequence: TGTGCCTGGAGTGTAAGGCAGGGCAATCAGCCCCAGCATTTT.

The J gene is TRBJ1-5, the V gene TRBV2; the match to TRBD1 covers 9 bases. V was pared by 2 bases and J by 2 bases, with 4 bases of the junction left unmatched. Germline V gives CDR1 SNHLY, CDR2 FYNNEI. CDR3 length: 16 residues. The CDR3 coding sequence is TGTGCCAGCAGTGAAAGGACAGGGGTGGGCAATCAGCCCCAGCATTTT. Its translation is CASSERTGVGNQPQHF.

The chain employs TRBV6-1 and TRBJ1-2; TRBD1 matches 7 bases. The CDR3 has 14 amino acids. The V gene end was trimmed by 1 base and the J gene end by 8 bases; junction bases not matched to a gene: 7. The germline V gene encodes CDR1 MNHNS and CDR2 SASEGT. This CDR3 reads CASSEDTGVTGYTF. CDR3 bases: TGTGCCAGCAGTGAAGATACAGGGGTCACGGGCTACACCTTC.

The chain has TRBV10-3 and TRBJ1-6; 7 bases line up with TRBD1. V trimming: 4 bases; J trimming: 5 bases; junction bases outside the gene matches: 2. Germline loops: CDR1 ENHRY, CDR2 SYGVKD. The CDR3 runs 14 residues. The CDR3 is CAISAGTDNSPLHF. The DNA for the CDR3 is TGTGCCATCAGTGCGGGGACAGATAATTCACCCCTCCACTTT.

CDR3 DNA sequence: TGTGCCAGCAGCCCCCAAAGCGGGGGACCCCAGTTCTTC. Amino acids: CASSPQSGGPQFF. V and J are TRBV5-6 and TRBJ2-1; TRBD2 matches 8 bases. CDR1 SGHDT and CDR2 YYEEEE come from the germline V gene. The length of the CDR3 is 13 residues. Unmatched junction bases numbered 10, after V lost 4 bases and J lost 13 bases.

The chain employs TRBV29-1 and TRBJ2-7, with 9 positions matching TRBD1. Germline lookup yields CDR1 SQVTM and CDR2 ANQGSEA. The CDR3 extends over 12 amino acids. The V gene end was trimmed by 5 bases and the J gene end by 4 bases; junction bases not matched to a gene: 3. CDR3 DNA sequence: TGCAGCGTTTTCGGACAGGGGTACGAGCAGTACTTC. This gives the protein CSVFGQGYEQYF.

V and J are TRBV6-1 and TRBJ1-5; D remains ambiguous. The germline CDR1 and CDR2 sequences are MNHNS and SASEGT. V was pared by 2 bases and J by 0 bases, with 8 bases between. This CDR3 is 15 amino acids long. CDR3 amino acids: CASSELSYSNQPQHF. The CDR3 DNA is TGTGCCAGCAGTGAACTAAGTTATAGCAATCAGCCCCAGCATTTT.

The gene calls are TRBV9 and TRBJ2-1, with TRBD2 identical over 8 bases. Per germline, CDR1 SGDLS and CDR2 YYNGEE. The CDR3 has 14 residues. V trimming: 6 bases; J trimming: 5 bases; junction bases outside the gene matches: 7. The CDR3 bases are TGTGCCAGCACCGGGACTAGAGGAGACAATGAGCAGTTCTTC. It specifies CASTGTRGDNEQFF.

V and J are TRBV29-1 and TRBJ2-7; the match to TRBD2 covers 10 bases. The CDR3 contains 15 residues. Looked up from germline, CDR1 is SQVTM and CDR2 is ANQGSEA. J lost 5 bases, V lost 0 bases, and 7 bases had no gene match. This CDR3 reads CSVEELASGSDEQYF. The CDR3 coding sequence is TGCAGCGTTGAAGAGCTGGCTAGCGGGAGTGACGAGCAGTACTTC.

The chain recombines TRBV29-1 with TRBJ1-2; 8 nucleotides line up with TRBD1. The CDR3 runs to 11 residues. The germline gives CDR1 SQVTM, CDR2 ANQGSEA. J gave up 6 bases and V 8 bases, and 5 bases lay outside the gene matches. This CDR3 reads CSTTGDDGYTF. The CDR3 DNA sequence: TGCAGCACGACAGGGGACGATGGCTACACCTTC.

The V call is TRBV18, the J call TRBJ1-2; D might be TRBD1 (5 bases). Germline V gene data show CDR1 as KGHSH and CDR2 as LQKENI. This CDR3 region has 14 residues. Trimming pared 1 base from V and 1 base from J, leaving 7 bases between. The CDR3 coding sequence is TGTGCCAGCTCACCACTGACAGTTAACTATGGCTACACCTTC. Its protein product is CASSPLTVNYGYTF.

The V call is TRBV7-9, the J call TRBJ2-7, with a possible D match to TRBD1 (6 bases). This CDR3 comprises 13 residues. Germline V gives CDR1 SEHNR, CDR2 FQNEAQ (reference sequence). Here the CDR3 DNA reads TGTGCTTCCGGGGACACCTTAAGCTACGAGCAGTACTTC. Protein sequence: CASGDTLSYEQYF.

The gene calls are TRBV9 and TRBJ1-2; perhaps TRBD1 as D (5 bases). The CDR3 runs 12 residues. Deletions cut 3 bases from V and 4 bases from J, with 7 bases between. Per germline, CDR1 SGDLS and CDR2 YYNGEE. CDR3 sequence: CASSAGIYGYTF. CDR3 sequence (DNA): TGTGCCAGCAGCGCAGGGATCTATGGCTACACCTTC.

The chain has TRBV5-1 and TRBJ2-2; D may be TRBD2 (6 bases). Germline values: CDR1 SGHRS, CDR2 YFSETQ. Trimming shortened V by 4 bases and J by 7 bases, and 14 bases separated the two germline ends. The CDR3 length is 14 residues. CDR3 residues: CASSSGTLGGELFF. The DNA for the CDR3 is TGCGCCAGCAGCAGTGGGACTCTAGGCGGGGAGCTGTTTTTT.

V usage is TRBV29-1 and J usage is TRBJ2-7, with 10 bases matching TRBD1. With V trimmed by 3 bases and J by 6 bases, 2 bases remained unmatched. The CDR3 has 12 amino acids. The germline gives CDR1 SQVTM, CDR2 ANQGSEA. The CDR3 region is CSVDRTGGEQYF. The CDR3 coding sequence is TGCAGCGTTGACAGGACAGGGGGCGAGCAGTACTTC.

The chain carries TRBV6-5 and TRBJ2-3, with D unclear. Trimming removed 4 bases from V and 6 bases from J, with 8 bases in between. The CDR3 has 12 amino acids. CDR1 MNHEY and CDR2 SVGAGI come from the germline V gene. The DNA for the CDR3 is TGTGCCAGCAGTTCAACAGTCGATACGCAGTATTTT. It translates to CASSSTVDTQYF.

The genes are TRBV7-8 and TRBJ1-3; maybe TRBD1 (6 bases). V was clipped by 5 bases and J by 4 bases, with 12 bases between them. This CDR3 is built from 14 residues. Germline assignment: CDR1 SGHVS and CDR2 FQNEAQ. The CDR3 spells CASSLLGAGNTIYF. The CDR3 nucleotides are TGTGCCAGCAGCCTGCTGGGGGCCGGAAACACCATATATTTT.

This chain uses TRBV25-1 with TRBJ2-2; 9 bases are shared with TRBD2. The CDR3 is made up of 16 amino acids. Germline V gene sequence: CDR1 MGHDK, CDR2 SYGVNS. The ends lost 6 bases at V and 4 bases at J; junction bases unmatched: 9. DNA for the CDR3: TGTGCCAGCAGCCTCGAGCGGGGGGAAAGCACCGGGGAGCTGTTTTTT. Protein sequence: CASSLERGESTGELFF.